This entry features one T cell receptor (beta chain) sequence. As yet, its antigen is unknown. This entry comes from a study of CD8+ T cells in alopecia areata. Study-wide points: Possibly because of HLA-related factors, TCR sharing was less clear across patients than in mice. Normal skin contains resident alphabeta T cells, and these are also sequenced in scalp samples. Clonality in lesional scalp, especially alopecia totalis/universalis, exceeded that of normal scalp.

The CDR3 runs to 14 residues. Germline CDR1 and CDR2: MGHRA and YSYEKL. The germline V and J ends were trimmed by 0 bases and 1 base, with 4 bases remaining between them. Cell sorting was applied to PBMCs, and CD4+ and CD8+ T cells were collected. The sequencing template was cDNA reverse transcribed from extracted RNA. Assay: immunoSEQ multiplex PCR; the TCRdb copy retains only in-frame clones and omits some. The table lists 100,000 to 150,000 clones, roughly 50% of them singletons. The sample consisted of NKG2D-low CD8+ T cells sorted from blood. V and J are TRBV4-1 and TRBJ2-1, with D hard to call. This receptor was taken from a human donor with alopecia areata. CDR3 amino acids: CASSQDWSYNEQFF. The CDR3 DNA is TGCGCCAGCAGCCAAGACTGGTCCTACAATGAGCAGTTCTTC.